Listed below are T cell receptor beta chains from one sample, sequenced in a study of OX40 agonist ivuxolimab in advanced cancers. Profiling relied on immunoSEQ multiplex PCR, and the TCRdb table lists in-frame clones only, not all of them. The profile covers roughly 77,000 clones, with 81% appearing a single time and more than 3.5% taken by the ten largest. The material sequenced was CD4+ or CD8+ T cells sorted from blood, taken in a trial of the OX40 agonist ivuxolimab. The receptors originated from an adult with an advanced solid tumor such as melanoma, head and neck, liver or kidney cancer. The CDR3 runs from the conserved cysteine through the conserved F or W. A D gene is named only where the DNA matches it firmly.

V gene	J gene	D gene	CDR3 protein
TRBV6-1	TRBJ2-5	TRBD1	CASSDRGQWETQYF
TRBV5-1	TRBJ1-1	NA	CASSPQGLNTEAFF
TRBV9	TRBJ2-1	TRBD2	CASSESGGAYNEQFF
TRBV4-2	TRBJ1-1	NA	CASSQLNTEAFF
TRBV19	TRBJ1-6	TRBD1	CASKRGRAYNSPLHF
TRBV2	TRBJ1-1	NA	CASSVGSPITEAFF
TRBV7-2	TRBJ1-2	NA	CASSEAMDSYTF
TRBV4-2	TRBJ2-7	TRBD1	CASRLTITGDAYEQYF
TRBV4-1	TRBJ1-3	TRBD1	CASSQDRDSSGNTIYF
TRBV5-1	TRBJ2-4	TRBD1	CASSEGQNRGNIQYF
TRBV6-1	TRBJ1-2	NA	CASSEFSARFGYGYTF
TRBV5-4	TRBJ2-5	TRBD2	CASSFGSSGGEETQYF
TRBV5-1	TRBJ2-7	NA	CASSSRRTDSYEQYF
TRBV11-2	TRBJ1-2	NA	CASSLWGGHGYTF
TRBV5-8	TRBJ2-3	NA	CASSRHTDTQYF
TRBV29-1	TRBJ1-2	TRBD1	CSVDEGAQDGYTF
TRBV5-1	TRBJ2-3	TRBD2	CASSLGRGVGDTQYF
TRBV7-2	TRBJ2-7	TRBD2	CASSPPAGAAYEQYF
TRBV5-4	TRBJ2-1	TRBD2	CASSRTSGGRSSYNEQFF
TRBV6-1	TRBJ1-2	NA	CASSLGTDYGYTF
TRBV15	TRBJ2-1	NA	CATSLTRGYNEQFF
TRBV7-3	TRBJ2-7	TRBD1	CASSPHRGPSYEQYF
TRBV5-1	TRBJ2-7	NA	CASRVQGGVEQYF
TRBV13	TRBJ1-5	TRBD1	CASSSSSDRVYSNQPQHF
TRBV11-1	TRBJ2-7	NA	CASSFRYEQYF
TRBV5-1	TRBJ2-1	NA	CASSLGTGRYNEQFF
TRBV2	TRBJ1-5	NA	CASSEQGLQPQHF
TRBV27	TRBJ2-1	NA	CASSFQGFHNEQFF
TRBV7-9	TRBJ2-1	NA	CASSRDRVLANQQAQFF
TRBV27	TRBJ1-1	NA	CASSDRIRSRNTEAFF
TRBV7-8	TRBJ2-1	NA	CASSLGLVPYNEQFF
TRBV5-4	TRBJ2-1	TRBD1	CASSLSPGQGAGEQFF
TRBV2	TRBJ2-2	NA	CASKEGSDGELFF
TRBV29-1	TRBJ1-1	NA	CSVGRTVMNTEAFF
TRBV5-1	TRBJ2-3	TRBD2	CASSLISGESTDTQYF
TRBV19	TRBJ2-1	NA	CASSPRPNEQFF
TRBV9	TRBJ2-5	TRBD1	CASSVGQGLETQYF
TRBV20-1	TRBJ2-7	NA	CSATQSYEQYF
TRBV6-5	TRBJ1-2	NA	CASSYDWGTEYYGYTF
TRBV29-1	TRBJ2-7	NA	CSVDSGTGSYEQYF
TRBV7-3	TRBJ2-7	NA	CASPPPYEQYF
TRBV12-5	TRBJ1-1	NA	CASGLASGTEAFF
TRBV5-8	TRBJ2-1	TRBD2	CASSRVTSGGYNEQFF
TRBV19	TRBJ1-1	NA	CASSILQAAFF
TRBV18	TRBJ2-7	NA	CASSPPGRVGEEQYF
TRBV29-1	TRBJ1-5	NA	CSVKEQGNQPQHF
TRBV5-5	TRBJ2-2	NA	CASSLVLWTGELFF
TRBV6-5	TRBJ1-4	TRBD1	CASSYSRGRNEKLFF
TRBV6-4	TRBJ1-2	TRBD1	CASSDTDRGLSGYTF
TRBV5-6	TRBJ2-7	NA	CASQPGFNRQIYEQYF
TRBV11-3	TRBJ1-1	NA	CASSSAGDVAFF
TRBV19	TRBJ1-1	NA	CASSRGTDAGAFF
TRBV7-2	TRBJ1-1	NA	CASSPTRAVTEAFF